The next 27 T cell receptor beta chains were all read from a single sample in a study of blood T cell repertoires in COVID-19. Clones were sequenced by immunoSEQ multiplex PCR, and TCRdb holds only the in-frame ones, with some missing. Counted here are 100,000 to 150,000 clones, 70% to 85% occurring once; the ten biggest clones make up roughly a sixth. The sequenced sample was peripheral blood. Receptor source: an elderly woman with acute or convalescent COVID-19.

This clone came up a few times. The chain joins TRBV4-3 to TRBJ1-1, with D uncertain. V was shortened by 0 bases and J by 1 base, with 9 bases between the two germline ends. Per germline, CDR1 LGHNA and CDR2 YSLEER. The CDR3 loop spans 15 amino acids. The CDR3 nucleotides are TGCGCCAGCAGCCAAGATAGTGCGGGGAACACTGAAGCTTTCTTT. Its translation is CASSQDSAGNTEAFF.

This chain connects TRBV7-6 to TRBJ2-3, with D possibly being TRBD2 (6 bases). V lost 5 bases to trimming and J lost 0 bases, with 15 bases between them. Germline lookup yields CDR1 SGHVS and CDR2 FNYEAQ. The CDR3 contains 16 residues. CDR3 in amino acids: CASSPRDLDSTDTQYF. CDR3 nucleotides: TGTGCCAGCAGCCCGCGGGACCTAGATAGCACAGATACGCAGTATTTT.

This chain uses TRBV5-1 with TRBJ2-1, with 8 bases identical to TRBD2. The length of the CDR3 is 14 residues. V gave up 7 bases and J gave up 0 bases; unmatched junction bases: 3. Germline lookup yields CDR1 SGHRS and CDR2 YFSETQ. CDR3 sequence: CASGSGSSYNEQFF. Here the CDR3 DNA reads TGCGCCAGCGGGAGCGGGAGCTCCTACAATGAGCAGTTCTTC.

V and J are TRBV7-9 and TRBJ2-1; the D is unclear. The germline V gene has CDR1 SEHNR and CDR2 FQNEAQ (reference sequence). V lost 7 bases to trimming and J lost 6 bases, with 13 bases between them. This CDR3 comprises 13 residues. The CDR3 sequence: CASIPPGSNEQFF. The CDR3 DNA reads TGTGCCAGCATCCCACCCGGTAGCAATGAGCAGTTCTTC. Complete variable domain (other parts from reference TRBV7-9 and TRBJ2-1): DTGVSQNPRHKITKRGQNVTFRCDPISEHNRLYWYRQTLGQGPEFLTYFQNEAQLEKSRLLSDRFSAERPKGSFSTLEIQRTEQGDSAMYLCASIPPGSNEQFFGPGTRLTVL.

The chain has TRBV29-1 and TRBJ1-2; D might be TRBD1 (6 bases). The V end lost 7 bases, the J end lost 8 bases, and 20 bases lay between the germline ends. The V gene's germline CDR1 is SQVTM and CDR2 ANQGSEA. The CDR3 runs 13 residues. CDR3 DNA sequence: TGCAGCGCCCAATTGAGCGGGGGCGCGGGCTACACCTTC. It translates to CSAQLSGGAGYTF.

The gene calls are TRBV12-3 or TRBV12-4 and TRBJ1-2; no definite D call. The CDR3 is 13 amino acids. The ends were cut back, 1 base at V and 8 bases at J, with 11 bases in the middle. The CDR3 DNA sequence: TGTGCCAGCAGTTTAGGTGCAGGCCCAGGCTACACCTTC. It translates to CASSLGAGPGYTF.

This sequence joins TRBV15 and TRBJ2-1, with TRBD2 as a possible D gene (6 bases). Deletions cut 3 bases from V and 8 bases from J, with 14 bases between. Germline loops: CDR1 LNHNV, CDR2 YYDKDF (reference sequence). The CDR3 is made up of 14 amino acids. CDR3 residues: CATSSGRGLDEQFF. In nucleotides, the CDR3 is TGTGCCACCAGCAGCGGTCGGGGGTTGGATGAGCAGTTCTTC.

The gene calls are TRBV19 and TRBJ2-1, with TRBD2 identical over 11 bases. The CDR3 loop spans 17 amino acids. Germline CDR1 LNHDA, CDR2 SQIVND (reference sequence). After removal of 2 bases from V and 0 bases from J, the junction contained 3 bases not matched to a gene. The CDR3 loop reads CASSIHSGRASYNEQFF. The CDR3 region has the DNA TGTGCCAGTAGTATACATAGCGGGAGGGCCTCCTACAATGAGCAGTTCTTC. Full variable domain (remainder filled in from reference TRBV19 and TRBJ2-1): DGGITQSPKYLFRKEGQNVTLSCEQNLNHDAMYWYRQDPGQGLRLIYYSQIVNDFQKGDIAEGYSVSREKKESFPLTVTSAQKNPTAFYLCASSIHSGRASYNEQFFGPGTRLTVL.

The chain uses TRBV30 and TRBJ2-7; 13 bases are a match to TRBD2. V was pared by 1 base and J by 4 bases, with 10 bases of the junction left unmatched. The CDR3 has 17 amino acids. The germline V gene encodes CDR1 GTSNPN and CDR2 SVGIG (reference sequence). In DNA, the CDR3 is TGTGCCTGGAGTGCCCAAACTAGCGGGGGGGCCGGGTACGAGCAGTACTTC. Translated, it gives CAWSAQTSGGAGYEQYF.

The V and J genes are TRBV7-6 and TRBJ2-2; 7 bases are a match to TRBD1. The germline V gene encodes CDR1 SGHVS and CDR2 FNYEAQ. The V and J ends lost 1 base and 4 bases, in that order; junction bases with no gene match: 6. The CDR3 has 16 amino acids. The CDR3 DNA follows: TGTGCCAGCAGCTTAGAGGAGACAGGGACCACCGGGGAGCTGTTTTTT. This gives the protein CASSLEETGTTGELFF.

DNA for the CDR3: TGTGCCAGCAGTAAAACAGGGGCCAATGAAAAACTGTTTTTT. This codes for CASSKTGANEKLFF. The chain uses TRBV6-6 and TRBJ1-4, with 7 bases lining up with TRBD1. There are 14 residues in the CDR3. In germline, CDR1 is MNHNY, CDR2 SVGAGI (reference sequence). J gave up 5 bases and V 5 bases, and 5 bases lay outside the gene matches.

The chain carries TRBV27 and TRBJ2-3; 7 bases align to TRBD1. From germline, CDR1 is MNHEY and CDR2 SMNVEV (reference sequence). This CDR3 is 15 amino acids long. Trimming took 0 bases from V and 2 from J; bases not matched to a gene: 2. The CDR3 coding sequence is TGTGCCAGCAGTTTATCGACAGGGTTCACAGATACGCAGTATTTT. It specifies CASSLSTGFTDTQYF.

The chain uses TRBV29-1 and TRBJ1-1; D gene uncertain. Germline V CDR1 and CDR2: SQVTM, ANQGSEA. This CDR3 is built from 13 residues. V was shortened by 4 bases and J by 0 bases, with 9 bases between the two germline ends. CDR3: CSVGRRMNTEAFF. CDR3 DNA: TGCAGCGTTGGACGGAGGATGAACACTGAAGCTTTCTTT. Full variable domain (outside the CDR3, taken from reference TRBV29-1 and TRBJ1-1): SAVISQKPSRDICQRGTSLTIQCQVDSQVTMMFWYRQQPGQSLTLIATANQGSEATYESGFVIDKFPISRPNLTFSTLTVSNMSPEDSSIYLCSVGRRMNTEAFFGQGTRLTVV.

This chain connects TRBV9 to TRBJ2-2; D might be TRBD2 (6 bases). CDR3 length equals 16 residues. Germline CDR1 SGDLS, CDR2 YYNGEE. Trimming cost V 0 bases and J 1 base, with 10 bases left between them. In DNA form, the CDR3 reads TGTGCCAGCAGCGTAGCCGGGACTGGGAACACCGGGGAGCTGTTTTTT. It encodes CASSVAGTGNTGELFF. Using reference TRBV9 and TRBJ2-2 for the parts outside the CDR3, the full variable domain is DSGVTQTPKHLITATGQRVTLRCSPRSGDLSVYWYQQSLDQGLQFLIQYYNGEERAKGNILERFSAQQFPDLHSELNLSSLELGDSALYFCASSVAGTGNTGELFFGEGSRLTVL.

The genes are TRBV6-1 and TRBJ1-6; D possibly corresponds to TRBD1 (6 bases). The CDR3 extends over 22 amino acids. The V end was cut by 2 bases, the J end by 0 bases, with 26 bases between. CDR1 is MNHNS, CDR2 SASEGT, per germline. CDR3 in amino acids: CASSERALRDKTPSSYNSPLHF. CDR3 sequence (DNA): TGTGCCAGCAGTGAAAGGGCCTTGAGGGACAAAACTCCGAGCTCCTATAATTCACCCCTCCACTTT.

CDR3 protein: CSVEGRGNTEAFF. The CDR3 DNA is TGCAGCGTTGAGGGCAGGGGGAACACTGAAGCTTTCTTT. This chain joins TRBV29-1 and TRBJ1-1; the D gene is possibly TRBD1 (6 bases). Germline assignment: CDR1 SQVTM and CDR2 ANQGSEA. This CDR3 comprises 13 residues. V lost 3 bases to trimming and J lost 1 base, with 9 bases between them.

This chain joins TRBV27 and TRBJ1-2; TRBD1 agrees at 7 bases. V shed 0 bases, J shed 3 bases, and the junction held 1 base outside the gene matches. From germline, CDR1 is MNHEY and CDR2 SMNVEV (reference sequence). The CDR3 length is 14 residues. The CDR3 coding sequence is TGTGCCAGCAGTTTATCAGGGGGCGACTATGGCTACACCTTC. This gives the protein CASSLSGGDYGYTF.

J is TRBJ1-5 and V is TRBV18; TRBD1 agrees at 7 bases. Per the germline V gene, CDR1 is KGHSH and CDR2 is LQKENI. V dropped 4 bases and J dropped 6; count of bases not matched to a gene: 6. This CDR3 spans 14 amino acids. The DNA of the CDR3 is TGTGCCAGCTCACGTGAACAGGGGACTCAGCCCCAGCATTTT. It yields the protein CASSREQGTQPQHF.

V gene TRBV7-9 combines with J gene TRBJ2-7; D unresolved. The germline V gene encodes CDR1 SEHNR and CDR2 FQNEAQ (reference sequence). This CDR3 comprises 15 residues. The V end was cut by 3 bases, the J end by 0 bases, with 12 bases between. The CDR3 DNA sequence: TGTGCCAGCAGCTTTTCGGCGGTACCCTCCTACGAGCAGTACTTC. Translating gives CASSFSAVPSYEQYF. The complete variable domain, with remaining parts taken from reference TRBV7-9 and TRBJ2-7, reads DTGVSQNPRHKITKRGQNVTFRCDPISEHNRLYWYRQTLGQGPEFLTYFQNEAQLEKSRLLSDRFSAERPKGSFSTLEIQRTEQGDSAMYLCASSFSAVPSYEQYFGPGTRLTVT.

The chain carries TRBV10-1 and TRBJ2-1; possible D gene TRBD2, 6 bases. CDR3 length equals 15 residues. V lost 3 bases and J lost 4, with 13 bases in between. Germline CDR1 WNHNN, CDR2 SYGVQD (reference sequence). The CDR3 nucleotides are TGCGCCAGCAGTGATTACGGGACTCCTTACAATGAGCAGTTCTTC. It is translated as CASSDYGTPYNEQFF.

This clone was observed a single time. The V call is TRBV6-6, the J call TRBJ1-5; D unclear. Trimming left V 5 bases short and J 0 bases short, with 11 bases between. Germline V gene data show CDR1 as MNHNY and CDR2 as SVGAGI (reference sequence). The CDR3 totals 15 residues. CDR3 in DNA: TGTGCCAGCAGTCCCAGAGGGTCTAGCAATCAGCCCCAGCATTTT. Translated: CASSPRGSSNQPQHF.

This clone was counted a few times. This chain uses TRBV12-3 or TRBV12-4 with TRBJ2-5, with D tentatively TRBD2 (6 bases). Trimming stripped 5 bases from V and 7 bases from J, with 14 bases between. The CDR3 consists of 13 residues. This chain's CDR3 is CASSLGLKGTQYF. CDR3 DNA sequence: TGTGCCAGCAGTCTTGGACTAAAAGGGACCCAGTACTTC.

The V gene is TRBV12-3 or TRBV12-4, the J gene TRBJ2-7; the D is unclear. The CDR3 spans 11 residues. Trimming left V 2 bases short and J 6 bases short, with 5 bases between. The CDR3, as DNA: TGTGCCAGCAGTTTACACGGCGAGCAGTACTTC. This codes for CASSLHGEQYF.

The J gene is TRBJ2-7, the V gene TRBV27, with D possibly TRBD1 on 5 matching bases. V was trimmed by 7 bases and J by 5 bases, leaving 18 bases between them. From germline, CDR1 is MNHEY and CDR2 SMNVEV (reference sequence). CDR3 length: 14 amino acids. The CDR3 protein is CASTDPGRVNEQYF. CDR3 sequence (DNA): TGTGCCAGCACCGACCCGGGCAGGGTAAACGAGCAGTACTTC.

The J gene is TRBJ2-3, the V gene TRBV5-4; 8 bases are a match to TRBD2. V was pared by 0 bases and J by 4 bases, with 1 base of the junction left unmatched. The CDR3 extends over 14 amino acids. Germline V gives CDR1 SGHNT, CDR2 YYREEE (reference sequence). CDR3 nucleotide sequence: TGTGCCAGCAGCTTGGCGGGAGGGCCAGATACGCAGTATTTT. Translating gives CASSLAGGPDTQYF.

Written as DNA, the CDR3 is TGTGCCAGTAGTATACAGGGTCCCACCGGGGAGCTGTTTTTT. Protein product: CASSIQGPTGELFF. The V call is TRBV19, the J call TRBJ2-2; D perhaps matches TRBD1 (5 bases). Germline CDR1 reads LNHDA; CDR2 reads SQIVND (reference sequence). The V gene lost 2 bases and the J gene lost 4 bases, with 8 bases spanning the gap. This CDR3 spans 14 amino acids.

The genes are TRBV25-1 and TRBJ1-3; possibly TRBD1 for D (6 bases). This CDR3 has 14 residues. Trimming left V 5 bases short and J 4 bases short, with 12 bases between. Per the germline V gene, CDR1 is MGHDK and CDR2 is SYGVNS. This CDR3 is CASSMGGRGNTIYF. The CDR3 nucleotides are TGTGCCAGCAGTATGGGGGGGCGCGGAAACACCATATATTTT.